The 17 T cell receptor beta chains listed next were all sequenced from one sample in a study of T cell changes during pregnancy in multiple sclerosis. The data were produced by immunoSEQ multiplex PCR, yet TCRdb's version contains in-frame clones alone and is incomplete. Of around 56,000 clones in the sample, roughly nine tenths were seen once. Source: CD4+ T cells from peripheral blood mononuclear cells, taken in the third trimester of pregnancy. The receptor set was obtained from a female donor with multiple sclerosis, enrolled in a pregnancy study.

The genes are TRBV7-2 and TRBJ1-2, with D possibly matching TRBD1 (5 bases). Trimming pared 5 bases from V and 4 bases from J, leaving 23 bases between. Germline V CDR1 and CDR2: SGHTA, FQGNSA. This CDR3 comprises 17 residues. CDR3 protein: CASSALSLGRGGYGYTF. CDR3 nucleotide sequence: TGTGCCAGCAGCGCACTCAGCTTGGGTAGGGGCGGCTATGGCTACACCTTC.

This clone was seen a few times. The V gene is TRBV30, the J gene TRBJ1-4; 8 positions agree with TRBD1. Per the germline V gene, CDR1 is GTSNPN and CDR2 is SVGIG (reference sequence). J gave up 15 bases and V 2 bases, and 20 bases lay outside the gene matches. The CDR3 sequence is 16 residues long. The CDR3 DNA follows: TGTGCCTGGAGTCCCACCAGGACAGGGTACCCCGAAAGGGTGTTTTTT. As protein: CAWSPTRTGYPERVFF.

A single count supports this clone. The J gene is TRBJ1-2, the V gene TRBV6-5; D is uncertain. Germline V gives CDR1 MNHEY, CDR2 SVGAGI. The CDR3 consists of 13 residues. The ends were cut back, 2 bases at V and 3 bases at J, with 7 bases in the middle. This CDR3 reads CASSYGGYYGYTF. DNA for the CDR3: TGTGCCAGCAGTTACGGAGGGTACTATGGCTACACCTTC.

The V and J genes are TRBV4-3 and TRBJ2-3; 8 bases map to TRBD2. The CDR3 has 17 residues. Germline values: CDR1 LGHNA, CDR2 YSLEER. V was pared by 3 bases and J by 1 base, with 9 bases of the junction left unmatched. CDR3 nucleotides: TGCGCCAGCAGCCATGAATTGACTAGCGTCGGCACAGATACGCAGTATTTT. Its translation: CASSHELTSVGTDTQYF.

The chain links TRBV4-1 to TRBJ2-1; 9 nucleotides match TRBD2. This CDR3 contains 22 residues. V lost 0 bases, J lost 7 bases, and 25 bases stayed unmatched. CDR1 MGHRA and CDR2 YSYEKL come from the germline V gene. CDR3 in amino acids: CASSQDPPPDHPGSGRKNEQFF. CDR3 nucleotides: TGCGCCAGCAGCCAAGATCCCCCACCCGACCACCCCGGTAGCGGGAGAAAGAATGAGCAGTTCTTC.

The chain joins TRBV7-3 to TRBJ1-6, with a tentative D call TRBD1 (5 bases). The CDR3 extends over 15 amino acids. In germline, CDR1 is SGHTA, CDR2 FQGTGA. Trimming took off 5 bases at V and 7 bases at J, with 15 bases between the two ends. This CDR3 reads CASSPTGRGNSPLHF. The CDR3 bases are TGTGCCAGCAGCCCGACGGGTCGGGGGAATTCACCCCTCCACTTT.

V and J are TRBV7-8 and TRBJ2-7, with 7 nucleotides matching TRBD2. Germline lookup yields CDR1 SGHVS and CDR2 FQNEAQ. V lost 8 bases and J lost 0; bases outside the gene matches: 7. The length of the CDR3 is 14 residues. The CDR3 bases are TGTGCCAGCCAGGTTTCGGGAGGCTCCTACGAGCAGTACTTC. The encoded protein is CASQVSGGSYEQYF.

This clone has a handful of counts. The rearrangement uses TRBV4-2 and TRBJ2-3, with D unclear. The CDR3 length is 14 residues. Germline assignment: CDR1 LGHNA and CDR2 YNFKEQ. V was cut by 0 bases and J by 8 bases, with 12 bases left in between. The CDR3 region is CASSQELGDATQYF. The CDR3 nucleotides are TGTGCCAGCAGCCAAGAATTGGGCGACGCTACGCAGTATTTT.

The CDR3 DNA is TGCGCCAGCAGTATACTAGCGGGAGGGGTAGATACGCAGTATTTT. Its protein is CASSILAGGVDTQYF. This rearrangement joins TRBV10-1 to TRBJ2-3; 13 positions match TRBD2. Germline V gives CDR1 WNHNN, CDR2 SYGVQD (reference sequence). Losses at the gene ends were 5 bases for V and 5 bases for J; bases not matched to a gene: 4. The CDR3 loop spans 15 amino acids.

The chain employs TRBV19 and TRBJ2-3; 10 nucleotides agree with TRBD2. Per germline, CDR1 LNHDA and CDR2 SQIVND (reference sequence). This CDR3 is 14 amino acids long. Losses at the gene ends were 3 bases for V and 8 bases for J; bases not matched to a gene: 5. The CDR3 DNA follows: TGTGCCAGTAGTATCGGGAGCGGGGGGGCTACGCAGTATTTT. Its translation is CASSIGSGGATQYF.

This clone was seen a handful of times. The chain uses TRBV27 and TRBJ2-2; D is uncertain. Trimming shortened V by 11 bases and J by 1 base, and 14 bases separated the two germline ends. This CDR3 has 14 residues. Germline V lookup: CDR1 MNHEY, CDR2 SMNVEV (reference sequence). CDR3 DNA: TGTGCCTCTCGACGGTCTAGGAACACCGGGGAGCTGTTTTTT. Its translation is CASRRSRNTGELFF.

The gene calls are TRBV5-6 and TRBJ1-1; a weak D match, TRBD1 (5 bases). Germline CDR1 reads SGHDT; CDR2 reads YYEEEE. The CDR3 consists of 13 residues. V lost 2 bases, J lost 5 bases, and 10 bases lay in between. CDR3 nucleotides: TGTGCCAGCAGCTTTTACGGGGGAACTGAAGCTTTCTTT. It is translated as CASSFYGGTEAFF.

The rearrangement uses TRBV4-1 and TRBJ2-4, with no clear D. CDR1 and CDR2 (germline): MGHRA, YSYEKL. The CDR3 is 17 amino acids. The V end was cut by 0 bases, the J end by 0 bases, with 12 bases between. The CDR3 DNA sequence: TGCGCCAGCAGCCAAGATTCGGTTTCTCTAGCCAAAAACATTCAGTACTTC. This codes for CASSQDSVSLAKNIQYF.

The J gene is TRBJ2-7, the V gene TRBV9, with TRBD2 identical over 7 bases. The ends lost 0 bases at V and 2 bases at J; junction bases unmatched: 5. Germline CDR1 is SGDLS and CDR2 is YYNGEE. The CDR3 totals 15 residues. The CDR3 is CASSVGTSAAYEQYF. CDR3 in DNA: TGTGCCAGCAGCGTAGGAACTAGCGCCGCCTACGAGCAGTACTTC.

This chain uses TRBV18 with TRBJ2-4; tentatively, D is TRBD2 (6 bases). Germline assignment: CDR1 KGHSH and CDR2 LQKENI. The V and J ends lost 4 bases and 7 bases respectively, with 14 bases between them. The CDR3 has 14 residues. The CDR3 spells CASSLDPEGNIQYF. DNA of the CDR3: TGTGCCAGCTCACTAGACCCGGAGGGGAACATTCAGTACTTC.

The CDR3 DNA reads TGTGCCAGCAGCGATCAACAGGGGGATACGCAGTATTTT. The encoded protein is CASSDQQGDTQYF. The chain carries TRBV7-2 and TRBJ2-3; TRBD1 matches 7 bases. With 5 bases clipped from V and 6 bases from J, the junction kept 5 bases outside the gene matches. Looked up from germline, CDR1 is SGHTA and CDR2 is FQGNSA. The length of the CDR3 is 13 residues.

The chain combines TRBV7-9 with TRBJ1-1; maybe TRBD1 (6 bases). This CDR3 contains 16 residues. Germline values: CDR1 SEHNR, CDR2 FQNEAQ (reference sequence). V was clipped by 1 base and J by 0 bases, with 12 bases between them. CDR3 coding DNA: TGTGCCAGCAGCTTAGACTGGGGGGGCCTGAACACTGAAGCTTTCTTT. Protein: CASSLDWGGLNTEAFF.